Below are 31 T cell receptor beta chains sequenced from a single sample in a study of blood T cell repertoires in COVID-19. Here immunoSEQ multiplex PCR was the method, and the copy in TCRdb shows in-frame clones only, minus some. The sample gives fewer than 25,000 clones, about 88% of which show up once; 25% to 30% is in the top ten. The specimen was peripheral blood. All receptors come from a man in his 70s with COVID-19, enrolled during active disease.

The chain couples TRBV18 to TRBJ1-2; 8 bases map to TRBD1. CDR1 and CDR2 from the germline V gene are KGHSH and LQKENI. Unmatched junction bases numbered 6, after V lost 6 bases and J lost 6 bases. The CDR3 is 13 residues long. The CDR3 DNA follows: TGTGCCAGCTCCGGACAGGGACTAAATGGCTACACCTTC. Amino acids: CASSGQGLNGYTF.

The chain is built from TRBV5-4 and TRBJ2-2; TRBD1 matches at 10 bases. Per germline, CDR1 SGHNT and CDR2 YYREEE (reference sequence). This CDR3 has 16 amino acids. The V gene end was trimmed by 0 bases and the J gene end by 6 bases; junction bases not matched to a gene: 5. The DNA for the CDR3 is TGTGCCAGCAGCTTGGCCGGGACAGGGGCGGCCGGGGAGCTGTTTTTT. It specifies CASSLAGTGAAGELFF.

The chain links TRBV7-2 to TRBJ1-2; no clear D. Germline CDR1 SGHTA, CDR2 FQGNSA. Trimming took off 5 bases at V and 4 bases at J, with 14 bases between the two ends. This CDR3 has 14 residues. DNA of the CDR3: TGTGCCAGCAGCCTAGGGCCGGGTAGCTATGGCTACACCTTC. It yields the protein CASSLGPGSYGYTF.

The J gene is TRBJ2-6, the V gene TRBV19; 9 positions agree with TRBD1. Germline V gene data show CDR1 as LNHDA and CDR2 as SQIVND (reference sequence). The CDR3 contains 17 residues. J gave up 2 bases and V 5 bases, and 7 bases lay outside the gene matches. CDR3 sequence reads: CASSAGTGSTGANVLTF. The CDR3 DNA sequence: TGTGCCAGTAGTGCTGGGACAGGGAGCACTGGGGCCAACGTCCTGACTTTC.

This clone has just one count. The chain combines TRBV11-2 with TRBJ2-7, with 7 bases identical to TRBD1. The J segment lost 5 bases and the V segment lost 2 bases, leaving 9 bases of the junction unmatched. Germline loops: CDR1 SGHAT, CDR2 FQNNGV. This CDR3 comprises 15 residues. The CDR3 DNA is TGTGCCAGCAGCTTACTCGTGACAGGGAAGAACGAGCAGTACTTC. It specifies CASSLLVTGKNEQYF.

This chain links TRBV27 with TRBJ2-1, with 7 bases fitting TRBD1. The CDR3 has 16 residues. J was trimmed by 0 bases and V by 6 bases; bases with no gene match: 8. Germline assignment: CDR1 MNHEY and CDR2 SMNVEV (reference sequence). The CDR3 nucleotides are TGTGCCAGCAGGGATGGGACAGACCGCTCCTACAATGAGCAGTTCTTC. It yields the protein CASRDGTDRSYNEQFF.

This clone was seen only once. This chain connects TRBV5-6 to TRBJ2-1; tentatively, D is TRBD2 (6 bases). Trimming shortened V by 5 bases and J by 6 bases, and 15 bases separated the two germline ends. The CDR3 spans 14 residues. Germline V gives CDR1 SGHDT, CDR2 YYEEEE. For the CDR3, the DNA is TGTGCCAGCAGGCCCGGGACTTCGGGCAATGAGCAGTTCTTC. This sequence encodes CASRPGTSGNEQFF.

The chain carries TRBV7-9 and TRBJ2-1, with a weak D call TRBD2 (5 bases). This CDR3 has 14 amino acids. From germline, CDR1 is SEHNR and CDR2 FQNEAQ (reference sequence). V dropped 1 base and J dropped 8 bases, with 12 bases sitting between them. CDR3: CASSLVWTVYEQFF. The CDR3 DNA sequence: TGTGCCAGCAGCTTAGTTTGGACTGTCTATGAGCAGTTCTTC.

This chain joins TRBV6-5 and TRBJ1-2, with D perhaps TRBD1 (5 bases). CDR3 length: 15 residues. The V gene's germline CDR1 is MNHEY and CDR2 SVGAGI. Trimming cost V 8 bases and J 8 bases, with 24 bases left between them. The CDR3 DNA is TGTGCCAGCGGGGCAGGGACTGGCCCAGAGGGAGGCTACACCTTC. It is translated as CASGAGTGPEGGYTF.

This chain links TRBV19 with TRBJ2-7, with D possibly TRBD2 on 6 matching bases. In germline, CDR1 is LNHDA, CDR2 SQIVND (reference sequence). CDR3 length equals 13 residues. V was shortened by 5 bases and J by 3 bases, with 11 bases between the two germline ends. The CDR3 sequence is CASSGGLFYEQYF. CDR3 nucleotide sequence: TGTGCCAGTAGTGGGGGACTGTTCTACGAGCAGTACTTC. Variable domain in full (rest from reference TRBV19 and TRBJ2-7): DGGITQSPKYLFRKEGQNVTLSCEQNLNHDAMYWYRQDPGQGLRLIYYSQIVNDFQKGDIAEGYSVSREKKESFPLTVTSAQKNPTAFYLCASSGGLFYEQYFGPGTRLTVT.

The table lists this clone with a count of one. V gene TRBV12-3 or TRBV12-4 combines with J gene TRBJ1-2; D not resolved. V was trimmed by 5 bases and J by 5 bases, leaving 9 bases between them. This CDR3 comprises 12 residues. The DNA for the CDR3 is TGTGCCAGCAGTCGGATGAGGTATGGCTACACCTTC. It specifies CASSRMRYGYTF.

The chain is built from TRBV27 and TRBJ2-1; the D gene is possibly TRBD1 (6 bases). Germline loops: CDR1 MNHEY, CDR2 SMNVEV (reference sequence). The CDR3 contains 14 residues. The V end lost 6 bases, the J end lost 1 base, and 10 bases lay between the germline ends. The CDR3 DNA follows: TGTGCCAGCAGCCTACAGGGATCCTACAATGAGCAGTTCTTC. This codes for CASSLQGSYNEQFF.

This clone was seen once. The chain has TRBV21-1 and TRBJ2-1; the table gives TRBD1 as D, unverified against the DNA. TRBV21-1 is reported as a pseudogene. The CDR3 is made up of 16 amino acids. CDR3 in amino acids: CASSKEDGTGDHEQFF. In DNA, the CDR3 is TGTGCCAGCAGCAAAGAAGATGGGACAGGGGACCATGAGCAGTTCTTC.

This clone was seen only once. The rearrangement uses TRBV4-1 and TRBJ1-1, with D perhaps TRBD1 (5 bases). The CDR3 contains 13 residues. V lost 1 base and J 7 bases, leaving 10 bases between the germline ends. Germline CDR1 reads MGHRA; CDR2 reads YSYEKL. The CDR3 protein is CASSQGGENEAFF. The CDR3 DNA reads as TGCGCCAGCAGCCAAGGGGGGGAGAATGAAGCTTTCTTT.

The chain has TRBV10-1 and TRBJ1-6, with 8 bases identical to TRBD1. This CDR3 is built from 15 residues. The germline gives CDR1 WNHNN, CDR2 SYGVQD (reference sequence). Losses at the gene ends were 6 bases for V and 7 bases for J; bases not matched to a gene: 8. The CDR3 bases are TGCGCCAGCAGCGAACGGACAGGGATGAATTCACCCCTCCACTTT. This encodes CASSERTGMNSPLHF.

This chain connects TRBV27 to TRBJ1-3; D is perhaps TRBD1 (6 bases). Germline V gene lookup returns CDR1 MNHEY and CDR2 SMNVEV (reference sequence). The CDR3 has 14 amino acids. With 6 bases removed from V and 4 bases from J, the gap between germline ends came to 13 bases. The CDR3 nucleotides read TGTGCCAGCAGGAGAGGGGGGGCCGGAAACACCATATATTTT. It translates to CASRRGGAGNTIYF.

The chain recombines TRBV6-5 with TRBJ1-3; tentative D call: TRBD1 (6 bases). This CDR3 spans 12 amino acids. Trimming removed 10 bases at V and 2 bases at J, with 9 bases between. The germline gives CDR1 MNHEY, CDR2 SVGAGI. Here the CDR3 reads CATRQAGNTIYF. CDR3 sequence (DNA): TGTGCCACAAGACAGGCTGGAAACACCATATATTTT.

DNA of the CDR3: TGTGCCAGCTCACCGGGACAGGGGGCCAATTCACCCCTCCACTTT. Encoded protein: CASSPGQGANSPLHF. The rearrangement joins TRBV18 to TRBJ1-6, with 12 bases matching TRBD1. Losses at the gene ends were 3 bases for V and 7 bases for J; bases not matched to a gene: 1. CDR3 length: 15 amino acids. Germline CDR1 reads KGHSH; CDR2 reads LQKENI.

This clone was picked up one time. The rearrangement uses TRBV5-3 and TRBJ1-6, with D possibly TRBD1 on 6 matching bases. TRBV5-3 is known as an ORF, though its function is uncertain. CDR3 length: 17 amino acids. V was trimmed by 0 bases and J by 9 bases, leaving 19 bases between them. CDR3 protein: CARSLGGQRGRGSPLHF. DNA of the CDR3: TGTGCCAGAAGCTTGGGAGGACAGAGGGGGAGGGGTTCACCCCTCCACTTT.

The chain is built from TRBV30 and TRBJ2-7, with 7 bases aligning to TRBD2. The CDR3 extends over 15 amino acids. CDR1 and CDR2 (germline): GTSNPN, SVGIG (reference sequence). V trimming: 1 base; J trimming: 12 bases; junction bases outside the gene matches: 18. The CDR3, as DNA: TGTGCCTGGAGTGATGGACTAGTTGGGTACTATGCGTCGTACTTC. It yields the protein CAWSDGLVGYYASYF.

The chain joins TRBV7-2 to TRBJ2-7, with 9 bases aligning to TRBD2. Germline assignment: CDR1 SGHTA and CDR2 FQGNSA. The CDR3 runs to 15 residues. With 1 base clipped from V and 4 bases from J, the junction kept 5 bases outside the gene matches. The CDR3 loop reads CASSLGAGGWYEQYF. The CDR3 DNA reads TGTGCCAGCAGCTTAGGAGCGGGGGGCTGGTACGAGCAGTACTTC.

This sequence joins TRBV3-1 (or the pseudogene TRBV3-2) and TRBJ1-1, with D possibly TRBD1 on 6 matching bases. Trimming shortened V by 3 bases and J by 4 bases, and 15 bases separated the two germline ends. Germline CDR1 LGHDT, CDR2 YNNKEL (reference sequence). The CDR3 contains 15 residues. The CDR3 is CASSQPRGARTEAFF. The CDR3, as DNA: TGTGCCAGCAGCCAGCCGCGGGGGGCGCGCACTGAAGCTTTCTTT.

This rearrangement joins TRBV4-1 to TRBJ2-7, with 10 bases identical to TRBD1. V dropped 1 base and J dropped 4; count of bases not matched to a gene: 4. The CDR3 totals 15 residues. The V gene's germline CDR1 is MGHRA and CDR2 YSYEKL. CDR3 in amino acids: CASSQAPGQGYEQYF. The CDR3 DNA reads as TGCGCCAGCAGCCAAGCCCCGGGACAGGGGTACGAGCAGTACTTC.

CDR3 residues: CASHAGVLGNQPQHF. Written as DNA, the CDR3 is TGTGCCAGCCATGCAGGCGTTCTGGGCAATCAGCCCCAGCATTTT. V is TRBV2 and J is TRBJ1-5; D unresolved. Germline V lookup: CDR1 SNHLY, CDR2 FYNNEI. V was trimmed by 8 bases and J by 2 bases, leaving 16 bases between them. The CDR3 is 15 amino acids.

The genes are TRBV6-1 and TRBJ1-5, with D possibly being TRBD1 (6 bases). This CDR3 region has 14 residues. Trimming took off 2 bases at V and 3 bases at J, with 8 bases between the two ends. Germline CDR1 reads MNHNS; CDR2 reads SASEGT. In DNA form, the CDR3 reads TGTGCCAGCAGTGAACTGGGGGCCAATCAGCCCCAGCATTTT. Translated: CASSELGANQPQHF.

This sequence joins TRBV27 and TRBJ2-7; D call uncertain. V lost 6 bases and J 0 bases, leaving 9 bases between the germline ends. The CDR3 has 13 residues. CDR1 and CDR2 (germline): MNHEY, SMNVEV (reference sequence). This CDR3 reads CASSKTGSYEQYF. CDR3 nucleotide sequence: TGTGCCAGCAGCAAAACCGGCTCCTACGAGCAGTACTTC.

This clone occurred once. V gene TRBV19 combines with J gene TRBJ2-2; TRBD1 agrees at 12 bases. CDR3 length: 16 amino acids. Germline CDR1 is LNHDA and CDR2 is SQIVND (reference sequence). V shed 6 bases and J 4 bases; nucleotides not matched to a gene: 6. The CDR3 nucleotides read TGTGCCAGTAGGGGGACAGGGGGCTGGGGCACCGGGGAGCTGTTTTTT. This translates into CASRGTGGWGTGELFF.

The chain has TRBV14 and TRBJ2-6; D ambiguous. The CDR3 has 17 residues. CDR1 and CDR2 from the germline V gene are SGHDN and FVKESK. Trimming cost V 2 bases and J 1 base, with 12 bases left between them. The CDR3 DNA sequence: TGTGCCAGCAGCCAATCGTCGCCGAGATCTGGGGCCAACGTCCTGACTTTC. Amino acid sequence: CASSQSSPRSGANVLTF.

The chain employs TRBV11-2 and TRBJ2-5; 9 nucleotides match TRBD2. The CDR3 extends over 17 amino acids. Germline V lookup: CDR1 SGHAT, CDR2 FQNNGV. The ends lost 1 base at V and 0 bases at J; junction bases unmatched: 6. The CDR3 DNA follows: TGTGCCAGCAGCTTAGGGGCTAGCGGGGTTTACCAAGAGACCCAGTACTTC. This sequence encodes CASSLGASGVYQETQYF.

This clone was counted a single time. CDR3 region: CASSSSWTGGMTGELFF. Written as DNA, the CDR3 is TGTGCCAGCAGCTCCTCTTGGACAGGGGGGATGACCGGGGAGCTGTTTTTT. The V gene is TRBV5-5, the J gene TRBJ2-2; TRBD1 matches 10 bases. CDR1 SGHKS and CDR2 YYEKEE come from the germline V gene (reference sequence). V was clipped by 3 bases and J by 5 bases; unmatched bases: 10. This CDR3 comprises 17 residues. The full variable domain, in which reference TRBV5-5 and TRBJ2-2 provide the parts outside the CDR3, is DAGVTQSPTHLIKTRGQQVTLRCSPISGHKSVSWYQQVLGQGPQFIFQYYEKEERGRGNFPDRFSARQFPNYSSELNVNALLLGDSALYLCASSSSWTGGMTGELFFGEGSRLTVL.

V gene TRBV7-9 combines with J gene TRBJ2-1; TRBD1 agrees at 10 bases. The CDR3 length is 16 residues. With V trimmed by 3 bases and J by 5 bases, 7 bases remained unmatched. Germline V lookup: CDR1 SEHNR, CDR2 FQNEAQ (reference sequence). In nucleotides, the CDR3 is TGTGCCAGCAGCTTCGAGGGGACAGGGGTAAACAATGAGCAGTTCTTC. The encoded protein is CASSFEGTGVNNEQFF.